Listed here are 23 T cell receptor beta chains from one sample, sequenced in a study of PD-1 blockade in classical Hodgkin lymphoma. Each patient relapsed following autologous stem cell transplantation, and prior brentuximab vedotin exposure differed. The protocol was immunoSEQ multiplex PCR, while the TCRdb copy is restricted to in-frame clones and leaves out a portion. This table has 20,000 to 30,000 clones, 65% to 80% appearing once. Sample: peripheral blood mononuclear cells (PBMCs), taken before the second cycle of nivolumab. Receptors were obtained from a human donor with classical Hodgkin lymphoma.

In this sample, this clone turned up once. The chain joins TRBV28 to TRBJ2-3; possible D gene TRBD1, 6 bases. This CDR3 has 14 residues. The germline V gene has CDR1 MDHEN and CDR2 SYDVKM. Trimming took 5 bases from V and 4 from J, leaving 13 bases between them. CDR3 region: CASSLQGRADTQYF. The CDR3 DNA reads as TGTGCCAGCAGTCTACAGGGAAGGGCAGATACGCAGTATTTT.

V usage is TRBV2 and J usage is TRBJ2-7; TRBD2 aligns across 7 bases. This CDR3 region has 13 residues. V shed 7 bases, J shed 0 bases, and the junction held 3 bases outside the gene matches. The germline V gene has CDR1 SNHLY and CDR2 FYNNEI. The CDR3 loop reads CASTSGISYEQYF. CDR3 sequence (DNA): TGTGCCAGCACTAGCGGCATCTCCTACGAGCAGTACTTC.

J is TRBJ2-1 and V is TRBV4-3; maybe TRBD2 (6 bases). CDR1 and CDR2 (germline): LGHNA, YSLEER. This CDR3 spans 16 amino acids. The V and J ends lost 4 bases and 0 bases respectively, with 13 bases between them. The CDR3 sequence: CASSPEDGGSYNEQFF. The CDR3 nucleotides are TGCGCCAGCAGCCCGGAGGACGGGGGCTCCTACAATGAGCAGTTCTTC.

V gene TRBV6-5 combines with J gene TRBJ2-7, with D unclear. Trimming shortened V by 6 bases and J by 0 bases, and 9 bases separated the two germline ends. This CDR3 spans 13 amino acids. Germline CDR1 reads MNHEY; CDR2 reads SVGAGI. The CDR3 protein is CASSPSLSYEQYF. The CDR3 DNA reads TGTGCCAGCAGCCCCAGTCTCTCCTACGAGCAGTACTTC.

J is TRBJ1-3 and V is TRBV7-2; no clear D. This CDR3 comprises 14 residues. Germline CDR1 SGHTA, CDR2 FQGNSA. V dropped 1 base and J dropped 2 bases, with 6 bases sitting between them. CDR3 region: CASSLGWAGNTIYF. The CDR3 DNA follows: TGTGCCAGCAGCTTAGGCTGGGCTGGAAACACCATATATTTT.

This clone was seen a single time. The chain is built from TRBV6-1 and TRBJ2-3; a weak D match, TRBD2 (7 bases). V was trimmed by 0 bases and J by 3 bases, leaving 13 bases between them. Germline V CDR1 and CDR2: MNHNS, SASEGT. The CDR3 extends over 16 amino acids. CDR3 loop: CASSEARRGGTDTQYF. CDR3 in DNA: TGTGCCAGCAGTGAAGCGAGGAGGGGGGGGACAGATACGCAGTATTTT.

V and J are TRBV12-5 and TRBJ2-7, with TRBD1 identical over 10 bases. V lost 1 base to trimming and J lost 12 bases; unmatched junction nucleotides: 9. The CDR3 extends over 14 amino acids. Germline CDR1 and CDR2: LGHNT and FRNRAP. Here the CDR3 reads CASGLGGQGGVRYF. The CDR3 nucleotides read TGTGCTAGTGGTTTGGGCGGACAGGGGGGAGTTCGGTACTTC.

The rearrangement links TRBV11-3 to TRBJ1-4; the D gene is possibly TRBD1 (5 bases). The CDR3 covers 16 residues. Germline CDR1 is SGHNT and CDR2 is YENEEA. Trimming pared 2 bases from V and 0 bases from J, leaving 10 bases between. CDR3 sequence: CASSLHWGPTNEKLFF. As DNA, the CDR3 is TGTGCCAGCAGCTTACATTGGGGCCCAACTAATGAAAAACTGTTTTTT.

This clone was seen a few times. In DNA form, the CDR3 reads TGTGCCAGCAGTAGGTCCGACAGTTACAATCAGCCCCAGCATTTT. Protein: CASSRSDSYNQPQHF. V gene TRBV6-1 combines with J gene TRBJ1-5; TRBD1 might be the D (5 bases). Germline lookup yields CDR1 MNHNS and CDR2 SASEGT. The CDR3 is made up of 15 amino acids. Trimming cost V 5 bases and J 3 bases, with 14 bases left between them.

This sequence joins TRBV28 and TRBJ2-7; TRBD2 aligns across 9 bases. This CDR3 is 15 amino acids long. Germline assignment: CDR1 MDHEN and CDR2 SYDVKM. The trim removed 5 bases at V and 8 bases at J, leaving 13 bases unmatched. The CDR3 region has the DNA TGTGCCAGCAGTGATGCTAGCGGGACCTCTTTCAAGCAGTACTTC. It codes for CASSDASGTSFKQYF.

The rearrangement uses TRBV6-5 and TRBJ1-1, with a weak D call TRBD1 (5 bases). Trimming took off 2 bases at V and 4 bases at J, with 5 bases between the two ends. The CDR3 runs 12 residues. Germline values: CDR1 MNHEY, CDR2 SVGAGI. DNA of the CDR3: TGTGCCAGCAGTTACGGGGGCACTGAAGCTTTCTTT. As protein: CASSYGGTEAFF.

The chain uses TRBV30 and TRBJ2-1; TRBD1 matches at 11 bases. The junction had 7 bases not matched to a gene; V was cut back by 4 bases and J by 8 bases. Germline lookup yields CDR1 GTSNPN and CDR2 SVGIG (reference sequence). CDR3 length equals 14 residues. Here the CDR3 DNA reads TGTGCCTGGATCGGGACAGGGGGAGGGGATGAGCAGTTCTTC. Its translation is CAWIGTGGGDEQFF.

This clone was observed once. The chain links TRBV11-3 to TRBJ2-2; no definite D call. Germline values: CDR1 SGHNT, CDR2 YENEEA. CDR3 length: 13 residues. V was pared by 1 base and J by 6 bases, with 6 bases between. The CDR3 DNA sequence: TGTGCCAGCAGCTTAGTTAGTTCCGGGGAGCTGTTTTTT. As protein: CASSLVSSGELFF. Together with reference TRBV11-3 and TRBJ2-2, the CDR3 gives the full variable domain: EAGVVQSPRYKIIEKKQPVAFWCNPISGHNTLYWYLQNLGQGPELLIRYENEEAVDDSQLPKDRFSAERLKGVDSTLKIQPAELGDSAVYLCASSLVSSGELFFGEGSRLTVL.

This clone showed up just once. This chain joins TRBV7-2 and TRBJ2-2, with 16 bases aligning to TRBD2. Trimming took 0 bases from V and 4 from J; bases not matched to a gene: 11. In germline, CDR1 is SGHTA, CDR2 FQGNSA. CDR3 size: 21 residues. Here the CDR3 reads CASSLAGTSGRDELGTGELFF. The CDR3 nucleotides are TGTGCCAGCAGCTTAGCGGGGACTAGCGGGAGGGACGAACTTGGCACCGGGGAGCTGTTTTTT. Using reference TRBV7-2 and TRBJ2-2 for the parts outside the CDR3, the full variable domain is GAGVSQSPSNKVTEKGKDVELRCDPISGHTALYWYRQSLGQGLEFLIYFQGNSAPDKSGLPSDRFSAERTGGSVSTLTIQRTQQEDSAVYLCASSLAGTSGRDELGTGELFFGEGSRLTVL.

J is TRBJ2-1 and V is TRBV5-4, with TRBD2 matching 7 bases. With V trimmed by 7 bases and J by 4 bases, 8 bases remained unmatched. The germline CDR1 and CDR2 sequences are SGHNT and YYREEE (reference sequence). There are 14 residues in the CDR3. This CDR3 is CASGQGGSYNEQFF. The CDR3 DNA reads TGTGCCAGCGGGCAGGGCGGGAGTTACAATGAGCAGTTCTTC.

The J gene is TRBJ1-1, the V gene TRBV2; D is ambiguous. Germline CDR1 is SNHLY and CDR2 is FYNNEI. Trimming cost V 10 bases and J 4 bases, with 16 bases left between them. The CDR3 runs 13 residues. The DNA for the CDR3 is TGTGCCACCTTAGCCAGGTATTTCACTGAAGCTTTCTTT. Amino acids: CATLARYFTEAFF.

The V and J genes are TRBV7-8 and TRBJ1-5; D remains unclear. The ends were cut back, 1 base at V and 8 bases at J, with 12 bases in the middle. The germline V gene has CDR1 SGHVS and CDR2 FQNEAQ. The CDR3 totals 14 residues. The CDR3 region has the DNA TGTGCCAGCAGCTTAGGACACTTGCTGGAGCCCCAGCATTTT. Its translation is CASSLGHLLEPQHF.

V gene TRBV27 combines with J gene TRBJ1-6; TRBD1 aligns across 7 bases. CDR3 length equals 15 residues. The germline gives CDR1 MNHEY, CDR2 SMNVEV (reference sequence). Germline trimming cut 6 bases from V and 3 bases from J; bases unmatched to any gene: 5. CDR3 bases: TGTGCCAGCAGAACCCAGGGGGGCTATAATTCACCCCTCCACTTT. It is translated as CASRTQGGYNSPLHF.

CDR3 sequence reads: CASSLAETSYNEQFF. CDR3 bases: TGTGCCAGCAGCTTAGCCGAGACCTCCTACAATGAGCAGTTCTTC. The rearrangement joins TRBV7-9 to TRBJ2-1; no clear D. The CDR3 runs 15 residues. V lost 0 bases, J lost 0 bases, and 6 bases lay in between. Germline lookup yields CDR1 SEHNR and CDR2 FQNEAQ (reference sequence).

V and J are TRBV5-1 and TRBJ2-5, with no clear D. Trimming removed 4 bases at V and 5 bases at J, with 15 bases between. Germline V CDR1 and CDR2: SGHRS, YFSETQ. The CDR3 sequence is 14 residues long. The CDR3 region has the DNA TGCGCCAGCAGCCCATATGACGGGCTGGAGACCCAGTACTTC. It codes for CASSPYDGLETQYF.

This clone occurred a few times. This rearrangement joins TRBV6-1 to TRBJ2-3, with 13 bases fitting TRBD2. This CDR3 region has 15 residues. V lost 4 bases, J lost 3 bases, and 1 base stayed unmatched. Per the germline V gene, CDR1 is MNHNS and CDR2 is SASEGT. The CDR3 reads CASSVLAGGTDTQYF. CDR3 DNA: TGTGCCAGCAGTGTACTAGCGGGAGGGACAGATACGCAGTATTTT.

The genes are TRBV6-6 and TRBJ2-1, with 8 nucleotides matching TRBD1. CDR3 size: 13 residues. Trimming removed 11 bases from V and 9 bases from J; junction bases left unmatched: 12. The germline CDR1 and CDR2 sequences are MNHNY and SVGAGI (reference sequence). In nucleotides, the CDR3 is TGTGCCGGTCGGACAGGGACCTCCGGTGAGCAGTTCTTC. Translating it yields CAGRTGTSGEQFF.

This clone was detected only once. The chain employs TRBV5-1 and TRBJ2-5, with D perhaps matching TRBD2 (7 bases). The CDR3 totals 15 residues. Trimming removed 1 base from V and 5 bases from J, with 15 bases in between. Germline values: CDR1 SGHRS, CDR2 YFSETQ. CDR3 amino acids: CASSLLGGAEETQYF. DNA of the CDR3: TGCGCCAGCAGCTTGCTAGGGGGGGCGGAGGAGACCCAGTACTTC.